A selection of T cell receptor beta chains follows, all from one sample in a study of cytomegalovirus exposure and HLA in healthy donors. This table comes from immunoSEQ multiplex PCR, and its TCRdb copy is limited to in-frame clones, with some not included. Recorded here are roughly 41,000 clones; the top ten clones represent approximately 1.1%. Sequenced sample: PBMCs. The source is a woman between 40 and 50 years old in good health and CMV-seronegative. Each CDR3 is given without its conserved first and last residue. Fields, in order: J gene, CDR3 length, V gene, CDR3 protein.

TRBJ2-5	12	TRBV5-1	ASSLARPQETQY
TRBJ2-4	12	TRBV5-1	ASSLESTGNIQY
TRBJ2-7	13	TRBV4-2	ASSPRQGSSYEQY
TRBJ2-7	15	TRBV18	ASSRGLAGGGSYEQY
TRBJ2-1	11	TRBV4-3	ASSQAWSNEQF
TRBJ1-1	17	TRBV28	ASSPSTWGRGGNNTEAF
TRBJ2-5	14	TRBV6-5	ASSYLDRGPGETQY
TRBJ2-5	12	TRBV10-3	AISRAGVQETQY
TRBJ2-7	13	TRBV11-2	ASSSVTGSRDEQY
TRBJ2-1	16	TRBV7-2	ASSLEPGLAGAPNEQF
TRBJ1-2	12	TRBV6-5	ASSYMWQGYGYT
TRBJ1-4	12	TRBV9	ASSVGVVGEKLF
TRBJ1-1	12	TRBV29-1	SVEDPGAYTEAF
TRBJ1-5	13	TRBV27	ASSLSGREGQPQH
TRBJ2-1	11	TRBV7-2	ASSDGTHNEQF
TRBJ1-2	14	TRBV18	ASSPTTGTSDYGYT
TRBJ2-2	16	TRBV4-3	ASSQGVTGAKNTGELF
TRBJ2-3	13	TRBV18	ASSLLTTSTDTQY
TRBJ2-2	14	TRBV15	ATSSERDPRSGGLF
TRBJ2-3	13	TRBV28	ASSWPDSSTDTQY
TRBJ2-1	14	TRBV19	ASSIGASGRNYEQF
TRBJ2-7	15	TRBV28	ASSPQRAAGESDEQY
TRBJ2-1	13	TRBV5-1	ASSLRTGSYNEQF
TRBJ2-1	12	TRBV4-2	ASSQEWTVNEQF
TRBJ2-7	13	TRBV7-2	ASSLGTSGREEQY
TRBJ2-7	11	TRBV5-4	ASSREGPYEQY
TRBJ2-7	13	TRBV9	ASSVDGKKMGEQY
TRBJ2-3	13	TRBV7-6	ASSLAGQGPITQY
TRBJ2-7	13	TRBV28	ASSLASGHSYEQY
TRBJ1-1	13	TRBV7-8	ASSSQTGWDTEAF
TRBJ2-5	11	TRBV27	ASSYRGPETQY
TRBJ2-7	13	TRBV4-3	ASSPSSGRALEQY
TRBJ1-1	12	TRBV18	ASSPPNRDTEAF
TRBJ1-5	16	TRBV28	ASSRPGIGTYSNQPQH
TRBJ1-2	13	TRBV2	ASSDTDSYSYGYT
TRBJ2-5	9	TRBV5-1	ASAEKETQY
TRBJ1-4	11	TRBV18	ASSQGLNEKLF
TRBJ2-7	13	TRBV5-6	ASSLRGTGAYEQY